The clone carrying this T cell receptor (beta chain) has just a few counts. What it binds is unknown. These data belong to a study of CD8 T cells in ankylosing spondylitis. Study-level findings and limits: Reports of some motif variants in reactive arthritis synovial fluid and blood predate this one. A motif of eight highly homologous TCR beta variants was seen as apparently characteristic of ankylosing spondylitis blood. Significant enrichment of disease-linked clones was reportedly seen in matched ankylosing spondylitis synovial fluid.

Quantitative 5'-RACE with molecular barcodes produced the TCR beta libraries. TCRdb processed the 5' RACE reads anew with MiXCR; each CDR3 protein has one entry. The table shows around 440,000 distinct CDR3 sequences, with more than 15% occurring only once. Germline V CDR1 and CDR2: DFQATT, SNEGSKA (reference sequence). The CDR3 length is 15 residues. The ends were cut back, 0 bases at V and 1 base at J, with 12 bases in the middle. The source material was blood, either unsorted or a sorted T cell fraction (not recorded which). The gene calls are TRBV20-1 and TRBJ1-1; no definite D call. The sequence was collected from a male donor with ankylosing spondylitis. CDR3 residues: CSARDIRSENTEAFF. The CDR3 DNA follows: TGCAGTGCTAGAGATATCCGGAGTGAGAACACTGAAGCTTTCTTT.